This T cell receptor beta chain appears in the sequencing data of a study of shared clonotypes between healthy human individuals. Study at large: Per donor, CD8 memory used one plate, CD8 naive used two, CD4 memory used three and CD4 naive used three. Findings and caveats of the study: Shared across a few donors were around 4.7% of the naive CD4 clonotypes. Unshared clonotypes carried lower generation probabilities than those common to all four donors.

As concerns this clone: As yet, its antigen is unknown.

Deep was the level used in running the assay. The protocol was immunoSEQ multiplex PCR, while the TCRdb copy is restricted to in-frame clones and leaves out a portion. Of 2 million to 3 million clones listed, over 85% were seen once; the top ten hold more than 0.35%. Trimming took 5 bases from V and 2 from J, leaving 16 bases between them. The V gene's germline CDR1 is SGHAT and CDR2 FQNNGV. This CDR3 contains 16 residues. The sequence was obtained from a man between 18 and 35 years old in good health. Some clones in this sample may be carry-over from other donors' samples. This chain links TRBV11-2 with TRBJ2-1, with a tentative D call TRBD2 (5 bases). The sequenced sample consisted of naive CD4+ T cells from PBMCs. Subset here: CD45RA+ positively selected. CDR3 DNA sequence: TGTGCCAGCAGCCGGGTCGGGGTAAGAGCCTACAATGAGCAGTTCTTC. Translating it yields CASSRVGVRAYNEQFF.